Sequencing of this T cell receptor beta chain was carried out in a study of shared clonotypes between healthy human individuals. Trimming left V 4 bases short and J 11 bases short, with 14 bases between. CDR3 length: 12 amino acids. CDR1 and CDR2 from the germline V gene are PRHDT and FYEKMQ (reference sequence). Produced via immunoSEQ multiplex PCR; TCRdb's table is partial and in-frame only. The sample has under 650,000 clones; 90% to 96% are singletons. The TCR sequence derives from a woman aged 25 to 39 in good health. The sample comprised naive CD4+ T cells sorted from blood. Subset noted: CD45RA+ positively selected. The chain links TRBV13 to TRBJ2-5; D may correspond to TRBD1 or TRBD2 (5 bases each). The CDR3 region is CASSYKVGEQYF. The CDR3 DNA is TGTGCCAGCAGCTATAAGGTGGGGGAGCAGTACTTC. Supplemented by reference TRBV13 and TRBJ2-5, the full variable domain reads AAGVIQSPRHLIKEKRETATLKCYPIPRHDTVYWYQQGPGQDPQFLISFYEKMQSDKGSIPDRFSAQQFSDYHSELNMSSLELGDSALYFCASSYKVGEQYFGPGTRLLVL.